These 13 T cell receptor beta chains were all obtained from the same sample, sequenced in a study of blood T cells in healthy people across ages. A sample-barcoded 5' primer and a J-beta primer mix were used in a second PCR of about 7 to 12 cycles. TCRdb reprocessed the 5' RACE reads with MiXCR, giving one entry per CDR3 protein. The repertoire holds roughly 1.7 million distinct CDR3 sequences, with roughly 32% as singletons. The specimen sequenced was blood. The receptors stem from a woman in her twenties or thirties in good health.

In its sample, this clonotype was seen a few times. The chain links TRBV30 to TRBJ1-2; D unclear. The CDR3 has 14 amino acids. CDR1 and CDR2 (germline): GTSNPN, SVGIG (reference sequence). V dropped 0 bases and J dropped 2 bases, with 10 bases sitting between them. Written as DNA, the CDR3 is TGTGCCTGGAGTGTACCTCCACAAAACTATGGCTACACCTTC. Its protein is CAWSVPPQNYGYTF.

This clonotype was observed a few times. The CDR3 DNA is TGTGCCAGCACCGCGACCCGAGGGGGCGCTGGCTATGGCTACACCTTC. This encodes CASTATRGGAGYGYTF. The V call is TRBV28, the J call TRBJ1-2, with TRBD1 matching over 7 bases. Germline trimming cut 7 bases from V and 4 bases from J; bases unmatched to any gene: 15. The length of the CDR3 is 16 residues. The germline CDR1 and CDR2 sequences are MDHEN and SYDVKM.

The chain carries TRBV18 and TRBJ2-7; D gene unclear. The V end was cut by 3 bases, the J end by 6 bases, with 9 bases between. CDR3 length: 12 residues. The germline CDR1 and CDR2 sequences are KGHSH and LQKENI. CDR3 region: CASSPMLGEQYF. The CDR3 bases are TGTGCCAGCTCACCCATGCTGGGCGAGCAGTACTTC.

The chain combines TRBV7-9 with TRBJ2-7; 7 positions match TRBD2. CDR3 length: 15 amino acids. J was trimmed by 5 bases and V by 5 bases; bases with no gene match: 12. Germline V gene data show CDR1 as SEHNR and CDR2 as FQNEAQ (reference sequence). CDR3 coding DNA: TGTGCCAGCAGCCCATTCCCGAGACTAGCCCACGAGCAGTACTTC. Protein: CASSPFPRLAHEQYF.

As regards this clonotype: The junction does not match germline at one end; this may be a read error. Here the CDR3 reads CSARPSEGGGSPPHF. For the CDR3, the DNA is TGCAGTGCTAGGCCTTCCGAGGGTGGTGGTTCACCCCCCCACTTT. The V call is TRBV20-1, the J call TRBJ1-6, with unresolved D. This CDR3 is 15 amino acids long. From germline, CDR1 is DFQATT and CDR2 SNEGSKA (reference sequence).

Only one count was recorded for this clonotype. V and J are TRBV6-1 and TRBJ2-5; 9 bases are shared with TRBD1. There are 11 residues in the CDR3. The V gene's germline CDR1 is MNHNS and CDR2 SASEGT. The V and J ends lost 10 bases and 11 bases, in that order; junction bases with no gene match: 8. CDR3: CAIHRGREQYF. CDR3 in DNA: TGTGCCATCCACAGGGGGCGAGAGCAGTACTTC.

This clonotype has more than one count but fewer than ten. The DNA for the CDR3 is TGTGCCAGCAAACGAGGACACTACAATGAGCAGTTCTTC. Its translation: CASKRGHYNEQFF. The J gene is TRBJ2-1, the V gene TRBV27; possibly TRBD1 for D (5 bases). Trimming removed 7 bases at V and 3 bases at J, with 10 bases between. This CDR3 region has 13 residues. In germline, CDR1 is MNHEY, CDR2 SMNVEV (reference sequence).

This clonotype was counted between two and nine times. The chain has TRBV27 and TRBJ2-1; 12 bases agree with TRBD2. Germline CDR1 and CDR2: MNHEY and SMNVEV (reference sequence). The CDR3 runs to 14 residues. Trimming removed 2 bases from V and 15 bases from J; junction bases left unmatched: 8. The CDR3 sequence is CASSLGLAGTVSFF. CDR3 coding DNA: TGTGCCAGCAGTTTAGGACTAGCGGGAACAGTGTCGTTCTTC.

Concerning this clonotype itself: One junction end does not reproduce the germline sequence, and a read error may be involved. J is TRBJ1-2 and V is TRBV5-1; 7 bases map to TRBD1. The CDR3 loop spans 14 amino acids. Germline-derived CDR1 and CDR2 are SGHRS and YFSETQ. This chain's CDR3 is CASGLAPSGGGYTF. The CDR3 coding sequence is TGCGCCAGCGGCTTGGCCCCATCAGGGGGAGGCTACACCTTC.

The chain is built from TRBV5-1 and TRBJ1-4, with D maybe TRBD1 (5 bases). V was trimmed by 1 base and J by 0 bases, leaving 7 bases between them. CDR1 and CDR2 from the germline V gene are SGHRS and YFSETQ. The CDR3 is made up of 15 amino acids. In DNA, the CDR3 is TGCGCCAGCAGCTTGCAGGGTTCAACTAATGAAAAACTGTTTTTT. Its protein is CASSLQGSTNEKLFF.

This clonotype was detected only a few times. This chain joins TRBV28 and TRBJ2-1, with 10 positions matching TRBD1. V shed 4 bases and J 8 bases; nucleotides not matched to a gene: 5. The CDR3 runs to 14 residues. Germline V CDR1 and CDR2: MDHEN, SYDVKM. CDR3 nucleotide sequence: TGTGCCAGCAGTTGGACAGGGGGTTTAGATGAGCAGTTCTTC. Encoded protein: CASSWTGGLDEQFF.

The genes are TRBV7-6 and TRBJ1-2; no clear D gene. Trimming took 1 base from V and 3 from J, leaving 12 bases between them. The CDR3 runs to 15 residues. CDR1 is SGHVS, CDR2 FNYEAQ, per germline. The CDR3 protein is CASSLDPGGHYGYTF. Written as DNA, the CDR3 is TGTGCCAGCAGCTTAGATCCTGGCGGACACTATGGCTACACCTTC.

This clonotype was counted a few times. The chain joins TRBV20-1 to TRBJ1-5; D might be TRBD1 (5 bases). CDR1 and CDR2 (germline): DFQATT, SNEGSKA (reference sequence). The CDR3 loop spans 15 amino acids. V dropped 3 bases and J dropped 0 bases, with 12 bases sitting between them. The CDR3 sequence is CSASSDRYSNQPQHF. The CDR3 nucleotides read TGCAGTGCTAGCAGCGACAGATATAGCAATCAGCCCCAGCATTTT.